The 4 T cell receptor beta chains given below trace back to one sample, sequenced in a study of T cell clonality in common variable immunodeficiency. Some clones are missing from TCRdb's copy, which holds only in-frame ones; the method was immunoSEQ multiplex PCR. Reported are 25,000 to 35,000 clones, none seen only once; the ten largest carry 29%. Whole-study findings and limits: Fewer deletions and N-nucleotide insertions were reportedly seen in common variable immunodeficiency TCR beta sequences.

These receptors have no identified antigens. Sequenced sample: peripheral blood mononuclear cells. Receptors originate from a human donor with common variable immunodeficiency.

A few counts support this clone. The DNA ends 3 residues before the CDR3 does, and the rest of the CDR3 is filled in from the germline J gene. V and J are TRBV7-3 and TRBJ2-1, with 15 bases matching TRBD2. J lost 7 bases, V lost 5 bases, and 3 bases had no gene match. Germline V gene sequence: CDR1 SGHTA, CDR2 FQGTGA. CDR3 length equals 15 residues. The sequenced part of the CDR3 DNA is TGTGCCAGCAGCCCAGGGACTAGCGGGGGGAATGAG. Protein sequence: CASSPGTSGGNE. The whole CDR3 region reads CASSPGTSGGNEQFF.

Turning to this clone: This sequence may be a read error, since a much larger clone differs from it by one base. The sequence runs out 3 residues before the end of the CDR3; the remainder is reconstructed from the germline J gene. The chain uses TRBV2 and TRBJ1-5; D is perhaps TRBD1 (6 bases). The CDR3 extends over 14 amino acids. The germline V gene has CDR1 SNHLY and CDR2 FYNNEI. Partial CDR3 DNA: TGTGCCAGCAGAGGCAGGGGAAGCAAGCAGCCC. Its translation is CASRGRGSKQP. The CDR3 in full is CASRGRGSKQPQHF.

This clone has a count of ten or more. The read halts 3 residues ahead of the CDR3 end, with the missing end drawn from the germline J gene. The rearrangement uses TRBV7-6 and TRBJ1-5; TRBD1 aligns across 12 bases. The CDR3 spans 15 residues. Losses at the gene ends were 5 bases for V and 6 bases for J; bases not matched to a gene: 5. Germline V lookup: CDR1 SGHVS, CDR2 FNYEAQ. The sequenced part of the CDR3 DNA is TGTGCCAGCAGCCCCGGGACAGGGGGCTTTCAGCCC. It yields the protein CASSPGTGGFQP. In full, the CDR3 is CASSPGTGGFQPQHF. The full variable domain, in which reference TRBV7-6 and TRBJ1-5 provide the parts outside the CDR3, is GAGVSQSPRYKVTKRGQDVALRCDPISGHVSLYWYRQALGQGPEFLTYFNYEAQQDKSGLPNDRFSAERPEGSISTLTIQRTEQRDSAMYRCASSPGTGGFQPQHFGDGTRLSIL.

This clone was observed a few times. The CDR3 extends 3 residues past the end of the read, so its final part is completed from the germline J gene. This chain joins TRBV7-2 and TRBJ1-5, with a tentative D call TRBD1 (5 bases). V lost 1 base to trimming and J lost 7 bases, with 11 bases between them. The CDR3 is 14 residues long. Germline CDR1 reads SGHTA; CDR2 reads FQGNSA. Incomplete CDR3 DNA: TGTGCCAGCAGCTTAGGGGGGGAAGGGCAGCCC. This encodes CASSLGGEGQP. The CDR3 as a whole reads CASSLGGEGQPQHF.